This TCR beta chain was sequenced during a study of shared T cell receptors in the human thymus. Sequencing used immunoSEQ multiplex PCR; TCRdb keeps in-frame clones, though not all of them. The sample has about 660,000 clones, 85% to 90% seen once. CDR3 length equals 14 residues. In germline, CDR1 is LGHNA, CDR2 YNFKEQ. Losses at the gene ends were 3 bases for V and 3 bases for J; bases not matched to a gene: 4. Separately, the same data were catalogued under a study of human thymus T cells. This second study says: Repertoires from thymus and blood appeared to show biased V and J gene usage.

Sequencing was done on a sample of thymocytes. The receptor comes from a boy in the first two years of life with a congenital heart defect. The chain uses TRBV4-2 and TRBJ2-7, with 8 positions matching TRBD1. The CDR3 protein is CASSHDRGGYEQYF. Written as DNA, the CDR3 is TGTGCCAGCAGCCACGACAGGGGTGGCTACGAGCAGTACTTC.